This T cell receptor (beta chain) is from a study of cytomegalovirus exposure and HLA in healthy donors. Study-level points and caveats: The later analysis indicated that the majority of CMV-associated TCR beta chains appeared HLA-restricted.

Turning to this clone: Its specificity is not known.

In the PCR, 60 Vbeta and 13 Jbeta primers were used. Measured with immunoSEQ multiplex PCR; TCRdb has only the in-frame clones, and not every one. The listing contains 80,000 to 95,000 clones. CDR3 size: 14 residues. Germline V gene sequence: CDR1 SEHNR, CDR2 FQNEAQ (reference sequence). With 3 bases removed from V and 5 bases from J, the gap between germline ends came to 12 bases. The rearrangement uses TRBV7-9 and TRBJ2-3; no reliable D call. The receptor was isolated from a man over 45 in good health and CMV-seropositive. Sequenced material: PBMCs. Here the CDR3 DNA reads TGTGCCAGCAGCTTGAATGGGCCCGGAGATACGCAGTATTTT. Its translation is CASSLNGPGDTQYF. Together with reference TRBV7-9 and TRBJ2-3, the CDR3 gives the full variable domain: DTGVSQNPRHKITKRGQNVTFRCDPISEHNRLYWYRQTLGQGPEFLTYFQNEAQLEKSRLLSDRFSAERPKGSFSTLEIQRTEQGDSAMYLCASSLNGPGDTQYFGPGTRLTVL.